Listed below are T cell receptor beta chains from one sample, sequenced in a study of T cells of healthy individuals. TCRdb ran MiXCR on the 5' RACE reads and lists one entry per CDR3 protein. Of 95,000 to 100,000 distinct CDR3 sequences in the sample, around 17% were seen once. The receptors come from a human donor in good health. Both conserved end residues are trimmed from each CDR3. Fields, in order: V gene, J gene, CDR3 protein.

>TRBV6-6|TRBJ1-5
ASSSRDSNQPQH
>TRBV20-1|TRBJ1-1
SASTGDTGVMNTEAF
>TRBV4-1|TRBJ1-4
ASSRPRGSNEKLF
>TRBV24-1|TRBJ2-1
ATESGRNSNEQF
>TRBV15|TRBJ1-1
ATSRLQVGPEAF
>TRBV4-3|TRBJ1-6
ASSQAPTGESPLH
>TRBV11-3|TRBJ2-1
ASSSRTSGSFNEQF
>TRBV7-2|TRBJ1-1
ASSLEGANTEAF
>TRBV10-3|TRBJ2-5
AISPTRSETQY
>TRBV6-1|TRBJ1-5
ACLGTATLLSNQPQH
>TRBV24-1|TRBJ1-2
ATSDFRQNYGYT
>TRBV7-8|TRBJ2-2
ASSPPLGEAGGLVGELF
>TRBV6-1|TRBJ1-5
ASKDTAHQPQH
>TRBV28|TRBJ1-4
AITPKGANEKLF
>TRBV19|TRBJ1-1
ASSKPLGQGGTEAF
>TRBV20-1|TRBJ2-3
SARVASGTDTQY
>TRBV11-2|TRBJ2-3
ASSFQGQDPTDTQY
>TRBV12-5|TRBJ2-5
ASGMTSGRARETQY
>TRBV29-1|TRBJ2-5
SVAWGETQY
>TRBV6-2/TRBV6-3|TRBJ2-2
ASRTRTGELF
>TRBV28|TRBJ1-1
ASSPSGGRNTEAF
>TRBV2|TRBJ1-1
ASSEGGAGNTEAF
>TRBV24-1|TRBJ1-1
ATSPGGSEAF
>TRBV4-3|TRBJ1-1
ASSQGGPEAF
>TRBV28|TRBJ1-4
ASSLPEPRNGQLF
>TRBV29-1|TRBJ2-1
SAGTSTDEQF
>TRBV27|TRBJ2-6
ASSLSYSGANVLT
>TRBV5-1|TRBJ2-3
ASSFSGAVDTQY
>TRBV7-8|TRBJ2-2
ASSHRPEGNTGELF
>TRBV7-2|TRBJ2-1
ASSSGLDGVEQF
>TRBV5-1|TRBJ2-7
ASSNTASYEQY
>TRBV5-1|TRBJ2-3
ASSGGYRDADTQY
>TRBV7-9|TRBJ2-7
ASSFGSWGIAYEQY
>TRBV6-2/TRBV6-3|TRBJ2-7
ASSEGTPPDEQY
>TRBV7-3|TRBJ2-3
ASSLSGDPTDTQY
>TRBV24-1|TRBJ2-7
AIETPSYEQY
>TRBV6-4|TRBJ2-2
ASRHSDTGELF
>TRBV18|TRBJ2-7
ASSTTRGTAPLDEQY
>TRBV28|TRBJ2-4
ASSLTGTINIQY
>TRBV4-1|TRBJ2-1
ASSQSGSSYNEQF
>TRBV2|TRBJ1-6
ASSEARGNSPLH
>TRBV29-1|TRBJ2-4
SATPLAGVGNIQY
>TRBV20-1|TRBJ1-1
SASQGRTEAF
>TRBV6-2/TRBV6-3|TRBJ2-4
ASSAGGVSKNIQY
>TRBV5-1|TRBJ1-4
ASSTDGGKLF
>TRBV5-5|TRBJ1-6
ASSLFGNSPLH
>TRBV9|TRBJ2-1
ASSDSRGNPDGQF
>TRBV4-1|TRBJ2-1
ASSRDNEQF
>TRBV5-1|TRBJ2-7
ASSSAGQGYEQY
>TRBV20-1|TRBJ2-5
SASSTYQETQY
>TRBV12-3/TRBV12-4|TRBJ2-1
ASSLDRLAGEEQF
>TRBV5-5|TRBJ1-1
ASSLGVVNTEAF
>TRBV7-2|TRBJ1-4
ASSLDAGNLNEKLF
>TRBV29-1|TRBJ2-2
SVRRQGNTGELF
>TRBV19|TRBJ1-1
ASSIPGVSTEAF